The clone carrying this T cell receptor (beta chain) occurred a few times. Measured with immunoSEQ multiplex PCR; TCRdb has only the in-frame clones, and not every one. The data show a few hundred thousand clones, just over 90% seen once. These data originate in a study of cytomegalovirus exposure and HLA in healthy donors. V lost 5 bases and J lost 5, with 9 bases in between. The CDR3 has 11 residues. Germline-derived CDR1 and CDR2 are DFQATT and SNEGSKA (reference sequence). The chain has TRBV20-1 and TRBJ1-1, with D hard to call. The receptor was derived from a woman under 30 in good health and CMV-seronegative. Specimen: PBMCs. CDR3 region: CSASSGTEAFF. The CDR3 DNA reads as TGCAGTGCTTCCTCCGGTACTGAAGCTTTCTTT.